Each of the 28 T cell receptor beta chains below was sequenced from the same sample in a study of T cells in narcolepsy. Assay: immunoSEQ multiplex PCR; the TCRdb copy retains only in-frame clones and omits some. In the table there are over 15,000 clones, 85% of which are singletons. What was sequenced was memory (CD45RA-) CD4+ T cells from blood. The receptors come from a human donor in good health.

The CDR3 DNA is TGTGCCAGCAGTACCGAACAGGGCCCTCAGCCCCAGCATTTT. As protein: CASSTEQGPQPQHF. The rearrangement uses TRBV6-1 and TRBJ1-5; D is perhaps TRBD1 (6 bases). Germline CDR1 MNHNS, CDR2 SASEGT. This CDR3 spans 14 amino acids. V was pared by 5 bases and J by 6 bases, with 14 bases between.

V gene TRBV7-3 combines with J gene TRBJ2-3; D remains unclear. V lost 0 bases and J 4 bases, leaving 14 bases between the germline ends. The length of the CDR3 is 16 residues. Germline CDR1 and CDR2: SGHTA and FQGTGA. The CDR3 DNA reads TGTGCCAGCAGCTTAACTCCTGGCAGTTCATCAGATACGCAGTATTTT. Its protein is CASSLTPGSSSDTQYF.

The CDR3 here is CASSRRPRGTGSSDEQFF. The CDR3 nucleotides are TGCGCCAGCAGCAGACGACCACGGGGGACAGGGTCGTCTGATGAGCAGTTCTTC. The V gene is TRBV5-1, the J gene TRBJ2-1, with 9 bases identical to TRBD1. The CDR3 covers 18 residues. The germline gives CDR1 SGHRS, CDR2 YFSETQ. With 4 bases clipped from V and 8 bases from J, the junction kept 19 bases outside the gene matches.

V is TRBV7-2 and J is TRBJ2-3; D is uncertain. Germline values: CDR1 SGHTA, CDR2 FQGNSA. The CDR3 is made up of 14 amino acids. V dropped 7 bases and J dropped 4 bases, with 15 bases sitting between them. The CDR3 here is CASTATVTPDTQYF. The CDR3 coding sequence is TGTGCCAGCACCGCAACCGTTACCCCAGATACGCAGTATTTT.

V usage is TRBV7-2 and J usage is TRBJ2-2; 10 positions agree with TRBD1. Trimming removed 6 bases from V and 8 bases from J; junction bases left unmatched: 9. Germline V lookup: CDR1 SGHTA, CDR2 FQGNSA. The CDR3 has 15 amino acids. The CDR3 nucleotides are TGTGCCAGCAGAGACGGACAGGGGGTATCGGGGGAGCTGTTTTTT. It codes for CASRDGQGVSGELFF. Using reference TRBV7-2 and TRBJ2-2 for the parts outside the CDR3, the full variable domain is GAGVSQSPSNKVTEKGKDVELRCDPISGHTALYWYRQSLGQGLEFLIYFQGNSAPDKSGLPSDRFSAERTGGSVSTLTIQRTQQEDSAVYLCASRDGQGVSGELFFGEGSRLTVL.

The rearrangement joins TRBV25-1 to TRBJ1-6; D is unclear. V shed 4 bases and J shed 0 bases, with 7 bases lying between them. The length of the CDR3 is 15 residues. Germline CDR1 reads MGHDK; CDR2 reads SYGVNS. The chain's CDR3 is CASSGMASYNSPLHF. CDR3 in DNA: TGTGCCAGCAGTGGAATGGCCTCCTATAATTCACCCCTCCACTTT.

V gene TRBV21-1 combines with J gene TRBJ1-1. TRBV21-1 is an annotated pseudogene. CDR3 length equals 14 residues. CDR3 sequence reads: CASSRDLGNTEAFF. The CDR3 nucleotides are TGTGCCAGCAGCAGGGACTTAGGGAACACTGAAGCTTTCTTT.

The chain is built from TRBV27 and TRBJ1-2; D gene ambiguous. V dropped 8 bases and J dropped 4 bases, with 11 bases sitting between them. Germline loops: CDR1 MNHEY, CDR2 SMNVEV (reference sequence). This CDR3 region has 12 residues. The CDR3 is CASRSLSYGYTF. The CDR3 DNA reads TGTGCCAGCCGGAGTCTCTCCTATGGCTACACCTTC.

The V and J genes are TRBV30 and TRBJ2-5; the match to TRBD2 covers 15 bases. Germline V gene data show CDR1 as GTSNPN and CDR2 as SVGIG (reference sequence). The CDR3 spans 16 residues. With V trimmed by 0 bases and J by 5 bases, 4 bases remained unmatched. The CDR3 DNA is TGTGCCTGGAGTGTAGGACTAGCGGGGGGGCGGGAGACCCAGTACTTC. As protein: CAWSVGLAGGRETQYF.

For this clone: The junction does not match germline at one end; this may be a read error. The chain recombines TRBV7-2 with TRBJ2-1, with 11 bases matching TRBD2. Germline V gene data show CDR1 as SGHTA and CDR2 as FQGNSA. This CDR3 has 14 residues. In DNA form, the CDR3 reads TGTGCCAGCAGCCTAGCGGGGGGCTACAATGAGCAGTTCTTC. Its protein product is CASSLAGGYNEQFF.

This clone was seen only a few times. The rearrangement links TRBV19 to TRBJ1-3; D remains ambiguous. The V gene lost 5 bases and the J gene lost 0 bases, with 14 bases spanning the gap. The length of the CDR3 is 16 residues. Germline V gives CDR1 LNHDA, CDR2 SQIVND (reference sequence). CDR3 nucleotide sequence: TGTGCCAGTAGTTCCACACCCCGGGGCTCTGGAAACACCATATATTTT. Translated, it gives CASSSTPRGSGNTIYF.

V and J are TRBV4-1 and TRBJ1-4; possibly TRBD1 for D (6 bases). Per germline, CDR1 MGHRA and CDR2 YSYEKL. Trimming removed 6 bases at V and 8 bases at J, with 22 bases between. There are 16 residues in the CDR3. CDR3 residues: CASSLPNTGMDEKLFF. The CDR3 DNA is TGCGCCAGCAGTCTACCCAATACAGGGATGGACGAAAAACTGTTTTTT.

This clone was observed once. This chain joins TRBV6-6 and TRBJ2-3; 7 nucleotides align to TRBD2. CDR3 length: 16 residues. The J segment lost 1 base and the V segment lost 2 bases, leaving 6 bases of the junction unmatched. In germline, CDR1 is MNHNY, CDR2 SVGAGI (reference sequence). The CDR3 DNA reads as TGTGCCAGCAGTTACCCGAGGACTAGAGGCACAGATACGCAGTATTTT. It specifies CASSYPRTRGTDTQYF.

The CDR3 coding sequence is TGTGCCAGCAGCGCAGGGGGCGCGGGAAACACCATATATTTT. Translation gives CASSAGGAGNTIYF. V usage is TRBV14 and J usage is TRBJ1-3, with 8 bases identical to TRBD1. After removal of 5 bases from V and 4 bases from J, the junction contained 4 bases not matched to a gene. The germline CDR1 and CDR2 sequences are SGHDN and FVKESK. The length of the CDR3 is 14 residues.

The chain recombines TRBV6-4 with TRBJ1-6; no reliable D call. This CDR3 region has 15 residues. V lost 4 bases and J 6 bases, leaving 13 bases between the germline ends. Germline-derived CDR1 and CDR2 are MRHNA and SNTAGT. The chain's CDR3 is CASSASAGANSPLHF. The CDR3 DNA reads TGTGCCAGCAGTGCCTCCGCGGGAGCTAATTCACCCCTCCACTTT.

The J gene is TRBJ2-5, the V gene TRBV5-1; no clear D. The DNA end is more similar to TRBJ2-7, so the J call may be wrong. The length of the CDR3 is 13 residues. Per the germline V gene, CDR1 is SGHRS and CDR2 is YFSETQ. CDR3 nucleotide sequence: TGCGCCAGCAGCTTGGTCGGCAGCTACGAGCAGTACTTC. It yields the protein CASSLVGSYEQYF.

The chain is built from TRBV5-1 and TRBJ2-5, with a possible D match to TRBD1 (5 bases). The length of the CDR3 is 17 residues. V lost 1 base and J lost 1, with 17 bases in between. Looked up from germline, CDR1 is SGHRS and CDR2 is YFSETQ. This chain's CDR3 is CASSLLFQGRTQETQYF. CDR3 sequence (DNA): TGCGCCAGCAGCTTGCTTTTCCAGGGAAGGACCCAAGAGACCCAGTACTTC.

The chain links TRBV15 to TRBJ1-4, with 7 bases aligning to TRBD1. Germline trimming cut 1 base from V and 5 bases from J; bases unmatched to any gene: 4. The CDR3 consists of 15 residues. CDR1 LNHNV and CDR2 YYDKDF come from the germline V gene (reference sequence). CDR3 sequence reads: CATSRGETGNEKLFF. CDR3 coding DNA: TGTGCCACCAGCAGAGGGGAGACAGGGAATGAAAAACTGTTTTTT.

This clone was picked up a small number of times. The CDR3 DNA sequence: TGTGCCAGCAGCCAAGTTTTCAGCGAGCAGTACTTC. Translated: CASSQVFSEQYF. V usage is TRBV14 and J usage is TRBJ2-7; no reliable D call. V lost 1 base and J lost 6, with 7 bases in between. The CDR3 contains 12 residues. The germline V gene encodes CDR1 SGHDN and CDR2 FVKESK.

The CDR3 sequence: CASTRGLSGNTIYF. CDR3 sequence (DNA): TGTGCCAGCACCCGGGGGCTCAGTGGAAACACCATATATTTT. V gene TRBV28 combines with J gene TRBJ1-3; tentative D call: TRBD1 (6 bases). Trimming removed 7 bases at V and 3 bases at J, with 13 bases between. Germline CDR1 and CDR2: MDHEN and SYDVKM. There are 14 residues in the CDR3. Full variable domain (outside the CDR3, taken from reference TRBV28 and TRBJ1-3): DVKVTQSSRYLVKRTGEKVFLECVQDMDHENMFWYRQDPGLGLRLIYFSYDVKMKEKGDIPEGYSVSREKKERFSLILESASTNQTSMYLCASTRGLSGNTIYFGEGSWLTVV.

V usage is TRBV5-1 and J usage is TRBJ2-3; D might be TRBD1 or TRBD2, each matching 5 bases. The CDR3 loop spans 14 amino acids. V dropped 5 bases and J dropped 8 bases, with 18 bases sitting between them. Germline lookup yields CDR1 SGHRS and CDR2 YFSETQ. The CDR3 DNA reads as TGCGCCAGCAGGACCGGGACGAACTTGCCTACGCAGTATTTT. The encoded protein is CASRTGTNLPTQYF.

Concerning this clone itself: Other DNA variants within this sample encode the same CDR3. The CDR3 DNA reads TGTGCCAGCAGCTTAGCGGGGTCCTACGAGCAGTACTTC. Translation: CASSLAGSYEQYF. The V gene is TRBV7-2, the J gene TRBJ2-7; D is unresolved. V was trimmed by 0 bases and J by 1 base, leaving 4 bases between them. The CDR3 spans 13 residues. The germline gives CDR1 SGHTA, CDR2 FQGNSA.

The sample holds a few counts of this clone. CDR3 DNA: TGTGCCAGCAGCTCCCAGGGAGGGGGGAACACTGAAGCTTTCTTT. Its protein is CASSSQGGGNTEAFF. This rearrangement joins TRBV7-3 to TRBJ1-1; a weak D match, TRBD1 (6 bases). Germline loops: CDR1 SGHTA, CDR2 FQGTGA. This CDR3 spans 15 amino acids. Trimming stripped 4 bases from V and 1 base from J, with 13 bases between.

The table lists this clone with a count of one. This chain joins TRBV27 and TRBJ1-5; D may be TRBD1 (6 bases). The V end lost 8 bases, the J end lost 2 bases, and 22 bases lay between the germline ends. The CDR3 runs to 17 residues. Germline-derived CDR1 and CDR2 are MNHEY and SMNVEV (reference sequence). Here the CDR3 reads CASSQGRGIGGNQPQHF. The CDR3 coding sequence is TGTGCCAGCTCCCAGGGGCGGGGGATTGGGGGCAATCAGCCCCAGCATTTT.

This rearrangement joins TRBV7-6 to TRBJ2-3, with TRBD2 identical over 8 bases. The V gene's germline CDR1 is SGHVS and CDR2 FNYEAQ. V dropped 4 bases and J dropped 9; count of bases not matched to a gene: 9. This CDR3 spans 14 amino acids. The CDR3 sequence is CASSSTGTRRTQYF. The CDR3 DNA reads TGTGCCAGCAGCTCCACCGGGACTAGGCGGACGCAGTATTTT.

This chain connects TRBV7-3 to TRBJ1-1, with a possible D match to TRBD1 (6 bases). V was clipped by 5 bases and J by 1 base, with 23 bases between them. The CDR3 is 18 residues long. CDR1 is SGHTA and CDR2 is FQGTGA in the germline V gene. The chain's CDR3 is CASSPVGGRRTGNTEAFF. CDR3 nucleotide sequence: TGTGCCAGCAGCCCCGTAGGGGGGCGCCGGACCGGGAACACTGAAGCTTTCTTT.

V gene TRBV2 combines with J gene TRBJ2-5, with D perhaps TRBD1 (5 bases). TRBJ2-7 explains the end of the DNA better; the J call may be wrong. From germline, CDR1 is SNHLY and CDR2 FYNNEI. This CDR3 has 12 amino acids. DNA for the CDR3: TGTGCCAGCAGTGAGAACAGGTACGAGCAGTACTTC. Its translation is CASSENRYEQYF.

V and J are TRBV14 and TRBJ2-7, with D possibly TRBD1 on 6 matching bases. The CDR3 consists of 13 residues. V lost 5 bases and J 6 bases, leaving 14 bases between the germline ends. Germline-derived CDR1 and CDR2 are SGHDN and FVKESK. The CDR3 loop reads CASSYDTGSEQYF. Written as DNA, the CDR3 is TGTGCCAGCAGCTACGATACAGGGTCCGAGCAGTACTTC.